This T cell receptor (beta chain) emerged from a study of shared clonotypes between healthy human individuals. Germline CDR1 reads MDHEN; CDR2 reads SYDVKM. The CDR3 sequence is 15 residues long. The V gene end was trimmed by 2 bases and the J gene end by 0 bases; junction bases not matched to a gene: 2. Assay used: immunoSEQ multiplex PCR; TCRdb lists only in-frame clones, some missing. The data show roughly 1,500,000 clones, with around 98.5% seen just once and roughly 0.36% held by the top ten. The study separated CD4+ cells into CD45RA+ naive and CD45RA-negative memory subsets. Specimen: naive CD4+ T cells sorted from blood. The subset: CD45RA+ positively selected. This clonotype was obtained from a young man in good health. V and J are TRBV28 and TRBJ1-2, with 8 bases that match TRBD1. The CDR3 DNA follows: TGTGCCAGCAGTTTAGAGGACAGGGCTAACTATGGCTACACCTTC. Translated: CASSLEDRANYGYTF.